This T cell receptor (beta chain) was sequenced for a study of Graves' ophthalmopathy and Graves' hyperthyroidism. Study information: The authors defined stable hyperthyroidism as no ophthalmopathy within 18 months of follow-up.

Germline CDR1 is SGHVS and CDR2 is FQNEAQ. The CDR3 contains 15 residues. Trimming left V 4 bases short and J 2 bases short, with 14 bases between. A word on this clonotype: No antigen is known for it. A much larger clone sits a single nucleotide away, making a read error possible.

Broader study findings: Ophthalmopathy progression prediction by the model yielded a sensitivity of approximately 70% and a specificity of nearly 75%. Most thyroid clonotypes with frequency above 0.001 were detected in blood too. A 13-signature model separated ophthalmopathy from stable hyperthyroidism, just under 90% sensitivity, 75% to 84% specificity.

For repertoire sequencing, the TCR beta CDR3 regions were amplified from RNA transcripts. The authors performed first-round RT-PCR with HTBI primers and then a second-round multiplex PCR. TCRdb processed the multiplex PCR reads anew with MiXCR; each CDR3 protein has one entry. The table lists about 1.1 million distinct CDR3 sequences, less than 45% of them singletons. The chain couples TRBV7-8 to TRBJ1-2; the D gene is possibly TRBD1 (5 bases). The material sequenced was peripheral blood or thyroid tissue (not recorded which). This clonotype was obtained from an adult man with Graves' hyperthyroidism. CDR3 residues: CASSYIKAGNYGYTF. The CDR3 DNA follows: TGTGCCAGCAGCTATATAAAGGCAGGGAACTATGGCTACACCTTC.